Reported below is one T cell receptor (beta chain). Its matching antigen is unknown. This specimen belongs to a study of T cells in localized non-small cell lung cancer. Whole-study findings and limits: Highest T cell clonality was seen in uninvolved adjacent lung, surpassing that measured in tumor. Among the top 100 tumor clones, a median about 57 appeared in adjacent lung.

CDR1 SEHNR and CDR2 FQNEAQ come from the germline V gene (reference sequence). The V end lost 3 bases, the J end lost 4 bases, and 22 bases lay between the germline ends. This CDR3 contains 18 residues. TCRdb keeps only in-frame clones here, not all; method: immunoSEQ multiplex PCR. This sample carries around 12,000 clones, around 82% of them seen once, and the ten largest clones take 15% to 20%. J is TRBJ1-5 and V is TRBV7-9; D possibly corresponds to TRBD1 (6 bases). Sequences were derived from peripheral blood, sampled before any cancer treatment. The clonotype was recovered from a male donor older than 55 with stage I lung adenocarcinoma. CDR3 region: CASSFGSVGTTKNQPQHF. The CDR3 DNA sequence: TGTGCCAGCAGCTTTGGTTCAGTGGGGACAACCAAAAATCAGCCCCAGCATTTT. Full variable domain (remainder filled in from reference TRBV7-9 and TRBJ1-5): DTGVSQNPRHKITKRGQNVTFRCDPISEHNRLYWYRQTLGQGPEFLTYFQNEAQLEKSRLLSDRFSAERPKGSFSTLEIQRTEQGDSAMYLCASSFGSVGTTKNQPQHFGDGTRLSIL.